This T cell receptor (beta chain) was observed in a study of a mutant IDH1 vaccine in newly diagnosed glioma. Study-wide context: Eight vaccine injections were given to patients in weeks 1, 3, 5, 7, 11, 15, 19 and 23. Patients were started on vaccination 4-6 weeks after radiotherapy alone, or with temozolomide cycles. Therapy received beforehand was radiotherapy, temozolomide, or both, with most patients given both.

V gave up 3 bases and J gave up 2 bases, with 8 bases separating them. This CDR3 is 13 amino acids long. The germline gives CDR1 LNHDA, CDR2 SQIVND (reference sequence). About this clone: Antigen specificity is unknown.

The time point denotes: week 5, during vaccination. Each dose of the vaccine consisted of 300 ug of mutant IDH1 20-mer peptide, with topical imiquimod. Donors had new WHO grade 3 or 4 IDH1-mutant, ATRX-lost astrocytomas. TCRdb's copy holds only in-frame clones and misses some; the assay was immunoSEQ multiplex PCR. The sample has over 50,000 clones, 75% to 90% seen once; the top ten hold about 4.2%. The source was PBMCs, collected from a glioma patient whose treatment included an IDH1 peptide vaccine. This clonotype was sampled from a woman aged 40 to 49 with glioma. The chain combines TRBV19 with TRBJ2-7; D is possibly TRBD1 or TRBD2 (5 bases each). The CDR3 bases are TGTGCCAGTAGTATGGGGGACCCCTACGAGCAGTACTTC. This sequence encodes CASSMGDPYEQYF. The full variable domain, rest sourced from reference TRBV19 and TRBJ2-7, is DGGITQSPKYLFRKEGQNVTLSCEQNLNHDAMYWYRQDPGQGLRLIYYSQIVNDFQKGDIAEGYSVSREKKESFPLTVTSAQKNPTAFYLCASSMGDPYEQYFGPGTRLTVT.